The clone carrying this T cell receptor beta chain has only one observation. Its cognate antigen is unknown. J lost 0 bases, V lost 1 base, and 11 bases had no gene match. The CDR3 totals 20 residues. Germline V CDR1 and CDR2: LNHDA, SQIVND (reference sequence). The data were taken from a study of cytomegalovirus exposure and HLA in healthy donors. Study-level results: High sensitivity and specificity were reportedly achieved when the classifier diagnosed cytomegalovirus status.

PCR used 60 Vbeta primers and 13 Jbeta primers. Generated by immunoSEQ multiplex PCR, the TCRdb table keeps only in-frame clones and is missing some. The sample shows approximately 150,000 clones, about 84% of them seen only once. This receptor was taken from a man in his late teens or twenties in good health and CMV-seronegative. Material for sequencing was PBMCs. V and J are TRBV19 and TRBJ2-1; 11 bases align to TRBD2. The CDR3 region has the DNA TGTGCCAGTAGTATAGGGTTCAAGAATAGCGGGAGGGGCTCCTACAATGAGCAGTTCTTC. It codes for CASSIGFKNSGRGSYNEQFF.